This T cell receptor (beta chain) was sequenced in a study of tumor-infiltrating lymphocytes in primary liver carcinoma. Looking at the study overall: Subjects consisted of male and female patients aged 30 to 69 years. Tumor staging was T1-T3 N0M0; sizes spanned about 4 to 10 cm across.

On this clonotype itself: The antigen is not known. The junction does not match germline at one end; this may be a read error.

From 450 to 550 ng total RNA, TCR beta cDNA was generated with a primer in the constant region. Sequencing libraries for TCR beta derived from three nested multiplex PCR rounds that used slightly modified ARM-PCR. Both of the initial two PCR rounds ran for around 9 cycles and employed TRBV1-TRBV30 forward primers alongside a C-beta reverse primer. TCRdb re-analysed the multiplex PCR reads in MiXCR, keeping a single row per CDR3 protein. Here the sample spans a few hundred thousand distinct CDR3 sequences, 50% to 75% being singletons. Germline CDR1 SGHAT, CDR2 FQNNGV. The CDR3 extends over 18 amino acids. Notes on the study in general: Whereas tumor region pairs overlapped more, tumor-adjacent and tumor-blood pairs overlapped less. Blood fell significantly below tumors in its top-250-clone fraction (p = 0.039).

Blood RNA originated from unsorted whole blood, with germline DNA additionally extracted. What was sequenced was peripheral blood. The receptor was isolated from a woman in her 30s with primary liver carcinoma and hepatitis B virus infection. The chain uses TRBV11-2 and TRBJ2-3, with 10 positions matching TRBD2. The CDR3 spells CASSIRQREREGPDTQYF. In nucleotides, the CDR3 is TGTGCCAGCAGCATAAGACAACGCGAGCGGGAGGGCCCAGATACACAGTATTTT.